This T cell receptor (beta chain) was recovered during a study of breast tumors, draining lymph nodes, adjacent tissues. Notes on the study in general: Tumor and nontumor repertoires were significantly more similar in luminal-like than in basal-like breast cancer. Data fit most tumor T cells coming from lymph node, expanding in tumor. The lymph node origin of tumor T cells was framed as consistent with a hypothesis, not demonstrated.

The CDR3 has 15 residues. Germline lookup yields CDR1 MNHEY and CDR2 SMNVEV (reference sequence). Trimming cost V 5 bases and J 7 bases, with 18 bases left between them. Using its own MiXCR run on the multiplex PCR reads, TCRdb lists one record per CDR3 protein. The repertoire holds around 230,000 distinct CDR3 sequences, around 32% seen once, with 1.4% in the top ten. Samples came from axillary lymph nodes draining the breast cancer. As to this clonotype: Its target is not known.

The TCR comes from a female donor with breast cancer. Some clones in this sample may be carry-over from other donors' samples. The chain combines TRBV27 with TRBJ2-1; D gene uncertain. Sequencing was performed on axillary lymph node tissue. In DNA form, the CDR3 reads TGTGCCAGCAGTCTTATGGATGGGTGGCCAAATGAGCAGTTCTTC. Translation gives CASSLMDGWPNEQFF.